The clone carrying this T cell receptor (beta chain) is a singleton in its sample. For CDR3 and TCR beta VDJ profiling, genomic DNA was the template used. TCRdb re-analysed the reads in MiXCR, keeping a single row per CDR3 protein. The sample has about 420,000 distinct CDR3 sequences, 60% to 80% seen once. The sample is drawn from a study of CD8+CD57+ T cells in acquired aplastic anemia. CDR3 size: 16 residues. The J segment lost 0 bases and the V segment lost 3 bases, leaving 4 bases of the junction unmatched. Germline loops: CDR1 ENHRY, CDR2 SYGVKD. What was sequenced was sorted CD4+, CD8+, or CD8+CD57+ T cells (not recorded which) from PBMCs. The V call is TRBV10-3, the J call TRBJ2-1, with 8 bases matching TRBD2. This sequence originates from a human donor in good health, serving as a control. CDR3 protein: CAISEAGDRSYNEQFF. The CDR3 DNA sequence: TGTGCCATCAGTGAAGCGGGGGACCGCTCCTACAATGAGCAGTTCTTC.